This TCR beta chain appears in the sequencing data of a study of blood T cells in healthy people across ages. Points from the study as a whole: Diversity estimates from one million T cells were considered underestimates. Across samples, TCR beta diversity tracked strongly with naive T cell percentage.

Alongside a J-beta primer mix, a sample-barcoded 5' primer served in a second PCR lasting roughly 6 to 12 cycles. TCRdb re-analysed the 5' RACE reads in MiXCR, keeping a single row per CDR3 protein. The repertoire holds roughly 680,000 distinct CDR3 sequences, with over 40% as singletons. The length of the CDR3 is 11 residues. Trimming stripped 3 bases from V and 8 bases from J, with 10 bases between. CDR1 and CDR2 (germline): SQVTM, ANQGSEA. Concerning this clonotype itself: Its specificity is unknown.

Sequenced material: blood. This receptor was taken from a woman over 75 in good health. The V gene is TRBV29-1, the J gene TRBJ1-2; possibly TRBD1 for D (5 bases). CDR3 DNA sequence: TGCAGCGTTGATCGGGGGACGGGCTACACCTTC. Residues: CSVDRGTGYTF.